These 21 T cell receptor beta chains were all obtained from the same sample, sequenced in a study of T-cell memory formation after mild COVID-19. One entry per CDR3 protein, called by TCRdb with MiXCR from the 5' RACE reads. The data show approximately 300,000 distinct CDR3 sequences, 15% to 20% seen once. Input material: PBMCs or a T cell subset sorted from them (not recorded which). These TCRs come from a man younger than 30 who had mild COVID-19 (a few samples of this study predate the infection). Cell type and time point are not known.

This clonotype was observed many times. The J gene is TRBJ2-6, the V gene TRBV18; D gene ambiguous. V shed 2 bases and J shed 2 bases, with 1 base lying between them. Germline loops: CDR1 KGHSH, CDR2 LQKENI. CDR3 length: 13 residues. CDR3 nucleotide sequence: TGTGCCAGCTCACCAGCTGGGGCCAACGTCCTGACTTTC. It yields the protein CASSPAGANVLTF.

The chain uses TRBV12-5 and TRBJ2-3; a weak D match, TRBD2 (5 bases). The germline CDR1 and CDR2 sequences are LGHNT and FRNRAP. V was trimmed by 0 bases and J by 10 bases, leaving 11 bases between them. The CDR3 totals 13 residues. The CDR3 region is CASGLVGGEAQYF. DNA of the CDR3: TGTGCTAGTGGTTTGGTAGGAGGAGAGGCGCAGTATTTT.

This chain links TRBV7-2 with TRBJ1-2; D is possibly TRBD1 (5 bases). The CDR3 contains 14 residues. Germline V CDR1 and CDR2: SGHTA, FQGNSA. Trimming took 5 bases from V and 3 from J, leaving 13 bases between them. CDR3 in amino acids: CASSPRQTDYGYTF. The CDR3 region has the DNA TGTGCCAGCAGCCCCAGACAGACTGACTATGGCTACACCTTC.

This clonotype was detected a few times. V is TRBV20-1 and J is TRBJ1-1, with 7 bases matching TRBD1. The V and J ends lost 1 base and 0 bases, in that order; junction bases with no gene match: 8. Germline V gene data show CDR1 as DFQATT and CDR2 as SNEGSKA (reference sequence). This CDR3 contains 16 residues. The CDR3 DNA follows: TGCAGTGCTAGAGCCCCTTTGACAGGGATGAACACTGAAGCTTTCTTT. Amino acids: CSARAPLTGMNTEAFF.

This clonotype showed up many times. CDR3 nucleotide sequence: TGCGCCAGCAGCTTGGAGACTAGCGGGGGCCCGGGGCATACGCAGTATTTT. The encoded protein is CASSLETSGGPGHTQYF. The chain employs TRBV5-1 and TRBJ2-3; 12 bases are shared with TRBD2. Losses at the gene ends were 0 bases for V and 7 bases for J; bases not matched to a gene: 9. In germline, CDR1 is SGHRS, CDR2 YFSETQ. This CDR3 is 17 amino acids long.

This clonotype appeared many times. The chain uses TRBV6-2 or TRBV6-3 and TRBJ2-2, with D unresolved. Looked up from germline, CDR1 is MNHEY and CDR2 is SVGEGT. V lost 5 bases and J 0 bases, leaving 7 bases between the germline ends. The CDR3 runs 14 residues. CDR3 in DNA: TGTGCCAGCAGTATCTATCCGAACACCGGGGAGCTGTTTTTT. Translated: CASSIYPNTGELFF.

This chain uses TRBV5-1 with TRBJ1-3, with D possibly TRBD1 on 6 matching bases. The ends were cut back, 0 bases at V and 8 bases at J, with 15 bases in the middle. Germline V gene lookup returns CDR1 SGHRS and CDR2 YFSETQ. This CDR3 has 15 residues. CDR3 nucleotide sequence: TGCGCCAGCAGCTTGGGACAGGTTTTTGGGGACACCATATATTTT. It is translated as CASSLGQVFGDTIYF.

The gene calls are TRBV7-2 and TRBJ2-1; TRBD1 is a possible D gene (5 bases). V was cut by 1 base and J by 14 bases, with 15 bases left in between. This CDR3 contains 13 residues. CDR1 is SGHTA, CDR2 FQGNSA, per germline. The CDR3 sequence: CASSLEGPGIKFF. CDR3 nucleotides: TGTGCCAGCAGCTTAGAGGGGCCAGGGATAAAGTTCTTC.

The chain has TRBV7-6 and TRBJ2-1; D is perhaps TRBD1 (5 bases). CDR3 length: 15 amino acids. Germline V gives CDR1 SGHVS, CDR2 FNYEAQ. V was shortened by 1 base and J by 4 bases, with 11 bases between the two germline ends. The CDR3 DNA sequence: TGTGCCAGCAGCTTAGGTGGGCAGGGATACAATGAGCAGTTCTTC. It encodes CASSLGGQGYNEQFF. Drawing the rest from reference TRBV7-6 and TRBJ2-1, the complete variable domain is GAGVSQSPRYKVTKRGQDVALRCDPISGHVSLYWYRQALGQGPEFLTYFNYEAQQDKSGLPNDRFSAERPEGSISTLTIQRTEQRDSAMYRCASSLGGQGYNEQFFGPGTRLTVL.

This clonotype was seen a handful of times. The chain links TRBV7-2 to TRBJ2-7, with D hard to call. Germline CDR1 is SGHTA and CDR2 is FQGNSA. The V and J ends lost 4 bases and 5 bases respectively, with 6 bases between them. This CDR3 contains 11 residues. The CDR3 protein is CASSSWDEQYF. The CDR3 nucleotides read TGTGCCAGCAGCTCCTGGGACGAGCAGTACTTC.

V gene TRBV7-3 combines with J gene TRBJ2-1; the D gene is possibly TRBD2 (9 bases). Deletions cut 4 bases from V and 9 bases from J, with 34 bases between. CDR3 length equals 20 residues. Per germline, CDR1 SGHTA and CDR2 FQGTGA. CDR3 protein: CASSSPRGVAGAQGGGEQFF. The CDR3 region has the DNA TGTGCCAGCAGCTCCCCTCGGGGGGTAGCGGGGGCACAGGGGGGCGGTGAGCAGTTCTTC.

In this sample, this clonotype turned up many times. The CDR3 nucleotides are TGTGCCAGCTGCGAGGGTCTAGCGGAGTACAATGAGCAGTTCTTC. Residues: CASCEGLAEYNEQFF. The chain joins TRBV6-5 to TRBJ2-1, with TRBD2 matching over 7 bases. Germline trimming cut 8 bases from V and 4 bases from J; bases unmatched to any gene: 11. The CDR3 contains 15 residues. The germline V gene has CDR1 MNHEY and CDR2 SVGAGI.

The V and J genes are TRBV5-1 and TRBJ2-5; either TRBD1 or TRBD2 may fit D (6 bases each). V dropped 6 bases and J dropped 5 bases, with 17 bases sitting between them. This CDR3 has 14 residues. CDR1 and CDR2 from the germline V gene are SGHRS and YFSETQ. This CDR3 is CASTKGEVGETQYF. Here the CDR3 DNA reads TGCGCCAGCACCAAGGGGGAGGTCGGCGAGACCCAGTACTTC.

This clonotype was seen repeatedly, ten times or more. This chain joins TRBV7-9 and TRBJ2-5; D gene ambiguous. V lost 2 bases to trimming and J lost 4 bases, with 11 bases between them. The CDR3 sequence is 14 residues long. Germline V gene data show CDR1 as SEHNR and CDR2 as FQNEAQ (reference sequence). CDR3 nucleotides: TGTGCCAGCAGCTTATCACGGCTGGTAGAGACCCAGTACTTC. This encodes CASSLSRLVETQYF.

The chain is built from TRBV7-2 and TRBJ2-3; D is unclear. This CDR3 contains 13 residues. Trimming left V 5 bases short and J 1 base short, with 7 bases between. Germline CDR1 and CDR2: SGHTA and FQGNSA. The CDR3 reads CASSPIRTDTQYF. The CDR3 DNA reads as TGTGCCAGCAGCCCCATCCGCACAGATACGCAGTATTTT.

This clonotype was picked up a small number of times. The genes are TRBV20-1 and TRBJ2-1; the D gene is possibly TRBD2 (7 bases). Germline CDR1 reads DFQATT; CDR2 reads SNEGSKA (reference sequence). Between the trimmed V and J ends, which lost 3 bases and 2 bases, there was a span of 11 bases. CDR3 length equals 14 residues. In DNA, the CDR3 is TGCAGTGCTAGCTCGGGGGGCGCCTACAATGAGCAGTTCTTC. Protein: CSASSGGAYNEQFF.

This clonotype has a count of ten or more. The chain employs TRBV7-9 and TRBJ2-4, with TRBD1 matching 9 bases. The junction had 10 bases not matched to a gene; V was cut back by 5 bases and J by 8 bases. Germline CDR1 is SEHNR and CDR2 is FQNEAQ (reference sequence). The CDR3 has 15 residues. The CDR3 reads CASSPPGQGVYIQYF. The CDR3 nucleotides are TGTGCCAGCAGCCCGCCGGGACAGGGAGTTTACATTCAGTACTTC. The full variable domain, with the rest looked up from reference TRBV7-9 and TRBJ2-4, is DTGVSQNPRHKITKRGQNVTFRCDPISEHNRLYWYRQTLGQGPEFLTYFQNEAQLEKSRLLSDRFSAERPKGSFSTLEIQRTEQGDSAMYLCASSPPGQGVYIQYFGAGTRLSVL.

This clonotype was detected many times. This sequence joins TRBV3-1 and TRBJ1-5, with D possibly TRBD1 on 6 matching bases. The V and J ends lost 1 base and 6 bases respectively, with 13 bases between them. There are 15 residues in the CDR3. Per the germline V gene, CDR1 is LGHDT and CDR2 is YNNKEL (reference sequence). This CDR3 is CASSQGPGAVQPQHF. CDR3 coding DNA: TGTGCCAGCAGCCAAGGCCCAGGGGCCGTTCAGCCCCAGCATTTT.

CDR3 sequence (DNA): TGCGCCAGCAGCCAAGAACGGGGGGTCCCTTGGTACAATGAGCAGTTCTTC. Its protein product is CASSQERGVPWYNEQFF. The rearrangement uses TRBV4-3 and TRBJ2-1; 7 bases are a match to TRBD2. After removal of 0 bases from V and 4 bases from J, the junction contained 9 bases not matched to a gene. Germline loops: CDR1 LGHNA, CDR2 YSLEER. The CDR3 length is 17 residues.

This clonotype has ten or more counts. This chain's CDR3 is CASRVDVNGTGITDTQYF. The DNA of the CDR3 is TGTGCCAGCAGGGTCGATGTCAACGGGACAGGGATCACAGATACGCAGTATTTT. The chain couples TRBV6-1 to TRBJ2-3, with 9 bases that match TRBD1. After removal of 6 bases from V and 2 bases from J, the junction contained 15 bases not matched to a gene. Germline V CDR1 and CDR2: MNHNS, SASEGT. CDR3 length: 18 residues.

This clonotype came up a few times. The gene calls are TRBV7-2 and TRBJ1-5; no clear D gene. The V gene's germline CDR1 is SGHTA and CDR2 FQGNSA. The CDR3 loop spans 15 amino acids. V lost 5 bases and J 7 bases, leaving 18 bases between the germline ends. This chain's CDR3 is CASSLEVWGRQPQHF. In DNA form, the CDR3 reads TGTGCCAGCAGCCTTGAAGTTTGGGGTCGACAGCCCCAGCATTTT. The variable domain in full, completed from reference TRBV7-2 and TRBJ1-5, reads GAGVSQSPSNKVTEKGKDVELRCDPISGHTALYWYRQSLGQGLEFLIYFQGNSAPDKSGLPSDRFSAERTGGSVSTLTIQRTQQEDSAVYLCASSLEVWGRQPQHFGDGTRLSIL.